This TCR beta chain was identified in a study of blood T cell repertoires in COVID-19. Germline trimming cut 6 bases from V and 1 base from J; bases unmatched to any gene: 4. The V gene's germline CDR1 is SNHLY and CDR2 FYNNEI. CDR3 length: 14 amino acids. In the authors' workflow: The authors estimated nucleated cell counts from reference gene primer amplification. Measured with immunoSEQ multiplex PCR; TCRdb has only the in-frame clones, and not every one. Clone size and the V and J calls come from that table; the DNA yielded D and trimming. The table includes approximately 66,000 clones, about 86% detected once.

The chain has TRBV2 and TRBJ2-7, with 9 nucleotides matching TRBD2. This TCR was recovered from a man aged 50-59 years with active COVID-19. Sequencing input: peripheral blood. Written as DNA, the CDR3 is TGTGCCAGCAGGGGACTAGCTGTTTCCTACGAGCAGTACGTC. Translating gives CASRGLAVSYEQYV.